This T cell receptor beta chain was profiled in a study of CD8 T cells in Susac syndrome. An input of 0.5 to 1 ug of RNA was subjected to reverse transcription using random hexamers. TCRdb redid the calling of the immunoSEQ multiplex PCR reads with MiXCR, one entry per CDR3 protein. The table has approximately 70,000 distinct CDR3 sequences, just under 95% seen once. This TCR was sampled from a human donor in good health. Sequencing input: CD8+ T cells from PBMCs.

The CDR3, as DNA: TGTGCCTGGAGGCAAAGAGGACAGGGTGTAAGATACGAGCAGTACTTC. It codes for CAWRQRGQGVRYEQYF. The chain links TRBV30 to TRBJ2-7; 8 positions agree with TRBD1. The CDR3 loop spans 16 amino acids. Germline loops: CDR1 GTSNPN, CDR2 SVGIG (reference sequence). Trimming cost V 3 bases and J 4 bases; bases outside gene matches: 14. Complete variable domain (other parts from reference TRBV30 and TRBJ2-7): SQTIHQWPATLVQPVGSPLSLECTVEGTSNPNLYWYRQAAGRGLQLLFYSVGIGQISSEVPQNLSASRPQDRQFILSSKKLLLSDSGFYLCAWRQRGQGVRYEQYFGPGTRLTVT.